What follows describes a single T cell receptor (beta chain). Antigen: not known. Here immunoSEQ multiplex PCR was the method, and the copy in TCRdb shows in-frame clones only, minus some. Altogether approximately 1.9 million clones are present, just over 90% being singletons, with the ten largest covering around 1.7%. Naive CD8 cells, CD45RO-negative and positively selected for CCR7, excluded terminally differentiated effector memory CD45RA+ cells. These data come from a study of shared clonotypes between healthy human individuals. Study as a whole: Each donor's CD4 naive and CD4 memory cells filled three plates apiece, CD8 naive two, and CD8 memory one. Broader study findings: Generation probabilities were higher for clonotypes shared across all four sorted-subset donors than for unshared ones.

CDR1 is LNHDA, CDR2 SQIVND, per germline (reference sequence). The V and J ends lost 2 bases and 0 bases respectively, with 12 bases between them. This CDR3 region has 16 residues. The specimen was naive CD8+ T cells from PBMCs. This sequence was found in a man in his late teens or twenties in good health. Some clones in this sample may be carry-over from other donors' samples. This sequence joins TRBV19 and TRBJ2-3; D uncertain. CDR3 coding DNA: TGTGCCAGTAGTATACAGGCTTTATCTAGCACAGATACGCAGTATTTT. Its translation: CASSIQALSSTDTQYF. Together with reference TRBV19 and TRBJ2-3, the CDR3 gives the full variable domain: DGGITQSPKYLFRKEGQNVTLSCEQNLNHDAMYWYRQDPGQGLRLIYYSQIVNDFQKGDIAEGYSVSREKKESFPLTVTSAQKNPTAFYLCASSIQALSSTDTQYFGPGTRLTVL.